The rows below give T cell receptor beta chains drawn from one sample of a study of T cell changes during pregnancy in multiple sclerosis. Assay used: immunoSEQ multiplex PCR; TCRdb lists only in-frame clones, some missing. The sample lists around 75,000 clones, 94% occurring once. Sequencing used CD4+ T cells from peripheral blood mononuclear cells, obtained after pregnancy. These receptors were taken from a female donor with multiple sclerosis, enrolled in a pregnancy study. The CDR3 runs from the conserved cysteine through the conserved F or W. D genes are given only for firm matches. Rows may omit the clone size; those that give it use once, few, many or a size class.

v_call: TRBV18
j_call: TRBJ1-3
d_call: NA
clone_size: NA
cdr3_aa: CASSLLPGAAEGNTIYF
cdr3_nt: TGTGCCAGCTCACTCCTCCCTGGGGCAGCTGAAGGAAACACCATATATTTT

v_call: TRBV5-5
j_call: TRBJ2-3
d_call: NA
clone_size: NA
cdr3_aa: CASSPLVTGLDTQYF
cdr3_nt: TGTGCCAGCAGCCCACTGGTCACAGGGCTAGATACGCAGTATTTT

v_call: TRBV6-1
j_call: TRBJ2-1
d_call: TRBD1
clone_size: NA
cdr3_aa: CASSIGQGGYNEQFF
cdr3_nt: TGTGCCAGCAGCATCGGACAGGGCGGGTACAATGAGCAGTTCTTC

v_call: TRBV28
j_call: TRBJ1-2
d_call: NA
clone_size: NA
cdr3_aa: CASSRRRNYGYTF
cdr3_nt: TGTGCCAGCAGCCGACGGAGAAACTATGGCTACACCTTC

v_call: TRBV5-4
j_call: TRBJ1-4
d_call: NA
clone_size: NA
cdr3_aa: CASSLGGTTNEKLFF
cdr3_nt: TGTGCCAGCAGCTTAGGGGGTACAACTAATGAAAAACTGTTTTTT

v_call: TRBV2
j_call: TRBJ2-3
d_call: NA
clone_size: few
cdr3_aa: CASSEALSLGPSTDTQYF
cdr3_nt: TGTGCCAGCAGTGAAGCGCTAAGTCTGGGGCCTTCCACAGATACGCAGTATTTT

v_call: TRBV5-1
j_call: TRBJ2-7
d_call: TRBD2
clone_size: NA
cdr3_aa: CASSLGFPKRGYYEQYF
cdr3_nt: TGCGCCAGCAGCTTGGGATTCCCTAAGCGGGGTTACTACGAGCAGTACTTC

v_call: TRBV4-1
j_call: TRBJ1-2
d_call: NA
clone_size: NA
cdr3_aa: CASNLTPQTGRYGYTF
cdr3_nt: TGCGCCAGCAACCTTACGCCCCAGACGGGAAGGTATGGCTACACCTTC

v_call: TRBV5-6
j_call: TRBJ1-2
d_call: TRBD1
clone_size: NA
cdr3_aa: CASILRGPAPKHYGYTF
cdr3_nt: TGTGCCAGCATTCTGAGGGGGCCAGCCCCCAAACACTATGGCTACACCTTC

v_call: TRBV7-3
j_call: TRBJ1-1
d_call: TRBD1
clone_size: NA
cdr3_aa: CASSFRDRSTEAFF
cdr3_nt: TGTGCCAGCAGCTTCCGGGACAGAAGCACTGAAGCTTTCTTT

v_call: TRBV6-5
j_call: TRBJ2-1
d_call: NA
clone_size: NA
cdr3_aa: CASSSIGGEQFF
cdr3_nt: TGTGCCAGCAGTTCCATAGGGGGAGAGCAGTTCTTC

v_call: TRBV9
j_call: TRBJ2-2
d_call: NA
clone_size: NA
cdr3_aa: CASSVVGQSGELFF
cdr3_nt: TGTGCCAGCAGCGTAGTCGGACAGTCCGGGGAGCTGTTTTTT

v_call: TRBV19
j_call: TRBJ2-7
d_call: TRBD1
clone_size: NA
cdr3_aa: CASSLAGTGATSSYEQYF
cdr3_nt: TGTGCCAGTAGCCTGGCCGGGACAGGGGCTACCAGCTCCTACGAGCAGTACTTC

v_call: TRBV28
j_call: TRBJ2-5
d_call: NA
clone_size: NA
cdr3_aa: CASAVSSQETQYF
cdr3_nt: TGTGCCAGCGCGGTGTCGAGCCAAGAGACCCAGTACTTC

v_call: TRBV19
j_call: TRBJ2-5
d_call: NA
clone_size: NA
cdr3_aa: CASSKTAFQETQYF
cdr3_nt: TGTGCCAGTAGTAAGACAGCTTTTCAAGAGACCCAGTACTTC

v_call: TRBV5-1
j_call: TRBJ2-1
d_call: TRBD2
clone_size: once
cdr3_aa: CASSHGLAGGRAYNEQFF
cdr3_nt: TGCGCCAGCAGCCATGGACTAGCGGGAGGGAGGGCCTACAATGAGCAGTTCTTC

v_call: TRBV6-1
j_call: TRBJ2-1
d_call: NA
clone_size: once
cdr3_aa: CASRTQPPKEDEQFF
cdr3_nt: TGTGCCAGTAGAACGCAACCCCCTAAGGAGGATGAGCAGTTCTTC

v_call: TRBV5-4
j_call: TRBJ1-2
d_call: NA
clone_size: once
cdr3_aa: CASSLLQGGGYTF
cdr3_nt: TGTGCCAGCAGCTTACTTCAGGGAGGTGGCTACACCTTC

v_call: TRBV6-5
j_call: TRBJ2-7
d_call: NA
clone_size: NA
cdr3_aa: CASRTGYEQYF
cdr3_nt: TGTGCCAGCAGGACAGGCTACGAGCAGTACTTC

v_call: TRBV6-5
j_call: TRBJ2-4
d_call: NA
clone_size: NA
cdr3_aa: CASSPSLAKNIQYF
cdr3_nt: TGTGCCAGCAGCCCCTCTTTGGCCAAAAACATTCAGTACTTC

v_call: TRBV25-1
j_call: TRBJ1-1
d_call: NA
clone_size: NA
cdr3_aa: CASSEWAVGNTEAFF
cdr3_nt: TGTGCCAGCAGTGAATGGGCCGTGGGGAACACTGAAGCTTTCTTT

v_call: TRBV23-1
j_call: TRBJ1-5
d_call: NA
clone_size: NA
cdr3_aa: CASSQSGTGSIGNQPQHF
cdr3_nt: TGCGCCAGCAGTCAATCTGGCACAGGGTCAATAGGCAATCAGCCCCAGCATTTT

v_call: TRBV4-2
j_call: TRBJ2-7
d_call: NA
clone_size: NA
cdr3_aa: CASSQDMGTGTYEQYF
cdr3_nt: TGTGCCAGCAGCCAAGATATGGGGACTGGCACCTACGAGCAGTACTTC

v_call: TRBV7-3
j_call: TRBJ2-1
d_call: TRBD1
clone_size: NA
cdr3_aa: CASSPGQANYNEQFF
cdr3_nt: TGTGCCAGCAGCCCCGGACAGGCTAACTACAATGAGCAGTTCTTC

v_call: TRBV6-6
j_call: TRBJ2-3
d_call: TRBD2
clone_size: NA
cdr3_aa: CASRLSGSVTDTQYF
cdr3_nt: TGTGCCAGCAGACTTAGCGGGAGTGTCACAGATACGCAGTATTTT

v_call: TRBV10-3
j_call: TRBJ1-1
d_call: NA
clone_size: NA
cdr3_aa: CAISERDPGDDEAFF
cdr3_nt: TGTGCCATCAGTGAAAGGGACCCAGGGGACGATGAAGCTTTCTTT

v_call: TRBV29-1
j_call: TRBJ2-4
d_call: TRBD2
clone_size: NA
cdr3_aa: CSVGTSGRNIQYF
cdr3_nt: TGCAGCGTCGGGACTAGCGGGAGAAACATTCAGTACTTC

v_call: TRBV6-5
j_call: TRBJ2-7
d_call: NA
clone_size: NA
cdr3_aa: CASSYSNTGSEQYF
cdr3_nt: TGTGCCAGCAGTTACTCCAACACAGGGAGCGAGCAGTACTTC

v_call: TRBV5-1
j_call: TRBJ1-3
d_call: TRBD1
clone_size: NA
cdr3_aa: CASSLWNRGLGGNTIYF
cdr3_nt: TGCGCCAGCAGCTTGTGGAACAGGGGGCTAGGTGGAAACACCATATATTTT

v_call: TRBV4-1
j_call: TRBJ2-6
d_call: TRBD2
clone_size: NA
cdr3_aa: CASSQVIAGAHSGANVLTF
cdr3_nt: TGCGCCAGCAGCCAAGTAATAGCGGGAGCACACTCTGGGGCCAACGTCCTGACTTTC

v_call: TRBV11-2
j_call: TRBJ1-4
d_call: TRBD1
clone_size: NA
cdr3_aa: CASSAVSGGLREKLFF
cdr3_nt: TGTGCCAGCAGTGCAGTGTCAGGGGGTTTAAGGGAAAAACTGTTTTTT

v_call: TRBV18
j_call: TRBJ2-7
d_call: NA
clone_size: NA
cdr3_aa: CASSPLGGGNEQYF
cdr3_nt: TGTGCCAGCTCACCCCTTGGAGGGGGCAACGAGCAGTACTTC

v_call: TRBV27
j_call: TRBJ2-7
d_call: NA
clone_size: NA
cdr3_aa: CASRYSGASSEQYF
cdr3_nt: TGTGCCAGCCGCTATAGCGGTGCCTCTTCCGAGCAGTACTTC

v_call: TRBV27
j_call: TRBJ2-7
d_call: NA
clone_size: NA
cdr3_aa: CASSLKGSVGYEQYF
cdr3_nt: TGTGCCAGCAGTTTAAAGGGGTCAGTGGGCTACGAGCAGTACTTC

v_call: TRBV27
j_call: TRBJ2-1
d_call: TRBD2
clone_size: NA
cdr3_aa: CASRVAGGNEQFF
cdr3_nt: TGTGCCAGCAGGGTAGCGGGAGGCAATGAGCAGTTCTTC

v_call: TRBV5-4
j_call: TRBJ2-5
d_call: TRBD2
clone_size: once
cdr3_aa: CASSLKGGLETQYF
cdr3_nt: TGTGCCAGCAGCTTGAAGGGAGGGCTAGAGACCCAGTACTTC

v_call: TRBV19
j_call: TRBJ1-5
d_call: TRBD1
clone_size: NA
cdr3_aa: CASSIIWTGYSNQPQHF
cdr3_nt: TGTGCCAGTAGTATTATTTGGACAGGGTATAGCAATCAGCCCCAGCATTTT

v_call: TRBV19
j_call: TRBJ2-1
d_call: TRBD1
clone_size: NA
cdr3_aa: CASSIRTGSVGTKIGQFF
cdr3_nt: TGTGCCAGTAGTATAAGGACAGGGAGTGTAGGTACGAAAATCGGACAGTTCTTC

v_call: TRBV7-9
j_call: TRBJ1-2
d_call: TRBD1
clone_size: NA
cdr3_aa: CASSLAATGILGLRYTF
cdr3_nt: TGTGCCAGCAGCTTAGCGGCGACAGGGATTTTGGGTTTGCGCTACACCTTC

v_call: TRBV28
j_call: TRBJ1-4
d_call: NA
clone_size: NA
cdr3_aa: CASSFPRVGEKLFF
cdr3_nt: TGTGCCAGCAGTTTCCCCAGGGTGGGTGAAAAACTGTTTTTT

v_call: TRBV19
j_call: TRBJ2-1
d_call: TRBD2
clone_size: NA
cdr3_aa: CASKGVGLAYNEQFF
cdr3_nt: TGTGCCAGTAAGGGTGTGGGACTAGCATACAATGAGCAGTTCTTC

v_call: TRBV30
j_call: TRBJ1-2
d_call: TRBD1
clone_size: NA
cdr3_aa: CAWSVGQGSYGYTF
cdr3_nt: TGTGCCTGGAGTGTAGGACAGGGATCCTATGGCTACACCTTC

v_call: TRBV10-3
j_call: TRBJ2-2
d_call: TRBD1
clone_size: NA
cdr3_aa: CAISETGGTNTGELFF
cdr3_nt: TGTGCCATCAGTGAGACAGGGGGAACGAACACCGGGGAGCTGTTTTTT

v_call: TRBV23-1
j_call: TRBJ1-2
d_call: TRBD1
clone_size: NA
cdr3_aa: CASSQDRGRFHGYTF
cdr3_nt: TGCGCCAGCAGCCAAGACAGGGGGCGTTTCCATGGCTACACCTTC

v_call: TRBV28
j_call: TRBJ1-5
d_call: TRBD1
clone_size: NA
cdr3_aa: CASSPWDSSIQPQHF
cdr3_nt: TGTGCCAGCAGTCCGTGGGACAGTTCTATTCAGCCCCAGCATTTT